Following are 16 T cell receptor beta chains from one sample sequenced in a study of blood T cell repertoires in COVID-19. Libraries were prepared by immunoSEQ multiplex PCR; TCRdb keeps only in-frame clonotypes and omits some of them. Among fewer than 45,000 clones listed, about 85% were seen once. Sequenced sample: peripheral blood. These receptor sequences come from a human donor in a cohort sampled during active COVID-19.

V and J are TRBV10-3 and TRBJ2-7; 9 nucleotides match TRBD2. Looked up from germline, CDR1 is ENHRY and CDR2 is SYGVKD. The V gene end was trimmed by 4 bases and the J gene end by 3 bases; junction bases not matched to a gene: 4. The CDR3 consists of 14 residues. DNA for the CDR3: TGTGCCATCAGTGCCTTAGCGGGGGACTACGAGCAGTACTTC. Its translation is CAISALAGDYEQYF.

V and J are TRBV19 and TRBJ2-5, with 8 bases lining up with TRBD1. V lost 8 bases and J lost 4; bases outside the gene matches: 3. Germline V lookup: CDR1 LNHDA, CDR2 SQIVND (reference sequence). CDR3 length equals 12 residues. The CDR3 DNA reads TGTGCCAGTGGACAGGGAACAGAGACCCAGTACTTC. It is translated as CASGQGTETQYF. The complete variable domain, with remaining parts taken from reference TRBV19 and TRBJ2-5, reads DGGITQSPKYLFRKEGQNVTLSCEQNLNHDAMYWYRQDPGQGLRLIYYSQIVNDFQKGDIAEGYSVSREKKESFPLTVTSAQKNPTAFYLCASGQGTETQYFGPGTRLLVL.

CDR3 sequence (DNA): TGTGCCAGCAGTTCAGGACAGAACTATGGCTACACCTTC. This translates into CASSSGQNYGYTF. V gene TRBV12-3 or TRBV12-4 combines with J gene TRBJ1-2; D may be TRBD1 (6 bases). The CDR3 loop spans 13 amino acids. Trimming removed 4 bases at V and 2 bases at J, with 8 bases between.

V gene TRBV10-3 combines with J gene TRBJ2-7; 14 bases are a match to TRBD2. Germline loops: CDR1 ENHRY, CDR2 SYGVKD. Trimming cost V 7 bases and J 5 bases; bases outside gene matches: 7. The CDR3 has 15 residues. The CDR3 DNA sequence: TGTGCCATCACGGAGGGACTAGCGGGGGTTCACGAGCAGTACTTC. Its translation: CAITEGLAGVHEQYF.

V is TRBV7-9 and J is TRBJ2-7; 9 bases align to TRBD2. Germline V CDR1 and CDR2: SEHNR, FQNEAQ (reference sequence). This CDR3 comprises 16 residues. Unmatched junction bases numbered 6, after V lost 1 base and J lost 2 bases. The CDR3 region has the DNA TGTGCCAGCAGCTTAGAGACTAGCGGTTTTCCCTACGAGCAGTACTTC. Translated, it gives CASSLETSGFPYEQYF.

This chain links TRBV2 with TRBJ2-5, with 8 positions matching TRBD2. The germline V gene has CDR1 SNHLY and CDR2 FYNNEI. The ends lost 4 bases at V and 5 bases at J; junction bases unmatched: 6. The CDR3 sequence is 14 residues long. CDR3 sequence: CASSALADGETQYF. The DNA for the CDR3 is TGTGCCAGCAGTGCACTAGCGGATGGGGAGACCCAGTACTTC.

V and J are TRBV20-1 and TRBJ1-1; D is ambiguous. The CDR3 is made up of 11 amino acids. The V and J ends lost 3 bases and 1 base respectively, with 3 bases between them. The germline V gene has CDR1 DFQATT and CDR2 SNEGSKA (reference sequence). CDR3: CSARRNTEAFF. DNA for the CDR3: TGCAGTGCTAGGAGGAACACTGAAGCTTTCTTT.

V is TRBV15 and J is TRBJ1-2; D ambiguous. CDR3 size: 13 residues. Germline V lookup: CDR1 LNHNV, CDR2 YYDKDF (reference sequence). The V end lost 4 bases, the J end lost 14 bases, and 20 bases lay between the germline ends. The CDR3 loop is CATSTRREWRVTF. The CDR3, as DNA: TGTGCCACCAGCACCCGTCGGGAATGGCGAGTGACCTTC.

The V call is TRBV18, the J call TRBJ2-1; TRBD1 is a possible D gene (6 bases). V was shortened by 2 bases and J by 2 bases, with 13 bases between the two germline ends. CDR1 and CDR2 (germline): KGHSH, LQKENI. CDR3 length: 16 residues. In nucleotides, the CDR3 is TGTGCCAGCTCACCAGTCGGAGCAGGGGCCTACAATGAGCAGTTCTTC. It translates to CASSPVGAGAYNEQFF.

The chain couples TRBV5-4 to TRBJ2-1; D may be TRBD2 (7 bases). The CDR3 loop spans 16 amino acids. The ends were cut back, 4 bases at V and 10 bases at J, with 24 bases in the middle. Germline CDR1 is SGHNT and CDR2 is YYREEE (reference sequence). CDR3 residues: CASSRPVGGPGREQFF. In DNA, the CDR3 is TGTGCCAGCAGCCGCCCAGTGGGGGGGCCGGGGAGGGAGCAGTTCTTC.

The chain couples TRBV9 to TRBJ1-2; TRBD1 is a possible D gene (5 bases). Trimming removed 3 bases at V and 2 bases at J, with 11 bases between. This CDR3 region has 14 residues. Germline V CDR1 and CDR2: SGDLS, YYNGEE. The CDR3 protein is CASSGSGRNYGYTF. CDR3 DNA sequence: TGTGCCAGCAGCGGATCAGGGAGGAACTATGGCTACACCTTC.

V gene TRBV5-4 combines with J gene TRBJ1-1; D gene uncertain. V was clipped by 2 bases and J by 1 base, with 6 bases between them. The germline V gene has CDR1 SGHNT and CDR2 YYREEE (reference sequence). CDR3 size: 13 residues. The CDR3 loop reads CASSFGRNTEAFF. CDR3 DNA: TGTGCCAGCAGCTTTGGGCGGAACACTGAAGCTTTCTTT.

CDR3 sequence reads: CASSPGWGQGLGYTF. Here the CDR3 DNA reads TGTGCCAGCAGCCCGGGGTGGGGACAGGGGCTTGGCTACACCTTC. The chain joins TRBV5-4 to TRBJ1-2, with 10 positions matching TRBD1. After removal of 4 bases from V and 7 bases from J, the junction contained 10 bases not matched to a gene. CDR3 length: 15 residues. The germline V gene has CDR1 SGHNT and CDR2 YYREEE (reference sequence). Based on the CDR3 plus reference TRBV5-4 and TRBJ1-2, the full variable domain is ETGVTQSPTHLIKTRGQQVTLRCSSQSGHNTVSWYQQALGQGPQFIFQYYREEENGRGNFPPRFSGLQFPNYSSELNVNALELDDSALYLCASSPGWGQGLGYTFGSGTRLTVV.

This clone showed up just a few times. J is TRBJ2-7 and V is TRBV2; the match to TRBD1 covers 7 bases. Unmatched junction bases numbered 6, after V lost 6 bases and J lost 1 base. CDR3 length equals 14 residues. Looked up from germline, CDR1 is SNHLY and CDR2 is FYNNEI. The CDR3 protein is CASSIQGQSYEQYF. In nucleotides, the CDR3 is TGTGCCAGCAGCATACAGGGGCAGTCCTACGAGCAGTACTTC.

The rearrangement uses TRBV7-6 and TRBJ1-4; D is uncertain. Germline V lookup: CDR1 SGHVS, CDR2 FNYEAQ. V was trimmed by 3 bases and J by 5 bases, leaving 7 bases between them. This CDR3 is built from 13 residues. In DNA form, the CDR3 reads TGTGCCAGCAGCTTGGCTAGAAATGAAAAACTGTTTTTT. Protein sequence: CASSLARNEKLFF.

The CDR3 DNA follows: TGTGCCAGCTCACCAAGACAGGGGGACTATGGCTACACCTTC. It yields the protein CASSPRQGDYGYTF. The rearrangement links TRBV18 to TRBJ1-2; 9 bases are a match to TRBD1. Germline lookup yields CDR1 KGHSH and CDR2 LQKENI. This CDR3 has 14 residues. J lost 3 bases, V lost 2 bases, and 1 base had no gene match.